In this sample, the clone carrying this T cell receptor beta chain turned up many times. Its target is not known. This entry comes from a study of identical twins. Study observations and caveats: Part of the zero-insertion signal could reflect confounding by invariant MAIT and iNKT cells. The abundant beta clonotypes from cord blood had fewer insertions, and memory repertoires had none of this.

Unique molecular identifiers were present on cDNA, and template switching added a universal primer site. MiXCR, applied by TCRdb to the 5' RACE reads, yields one record per CDR3 protein. The sample includes roughly 690,000 distinct CDR3 sequences, around 6% of them seen just once. The sample comprised naive T cells sorted from blood. The sequence was obtained from a man aged 18 to 30 in good health.

DNA for the CDR3: TGCAGTGCTAGTCGGAATGAGCAGTTCTTC. Translating gives CSASRNEQFF. V gene TRBV20-1 combines with J gene TRBJ2-1; the D is unclear. The CDR3 totals 10 residues. The V and J ends lost 3 bases and 7 bases respectively, with 4 bases between them. Germline CDR1 reads DFQATT; CDR2 reads SNEGSKA (reference sequence).